Sequencing of this TCR beta chain was carried out in a study of cytomegalovirus exposure and HLA in healthy donors. At the level of the study: Counted in an early data release were tens of millions of unique TCRs from HLA-typed donors. Findings of the study overall: Association of a missense DCLRE1C variant with TCR beta V- and J-gene trimming was reported in a later analysis.

Germline CDR1 LNHDA, CDR2 SQIVND (reference sequence). V lost 6 bases to trimming and J lost 5 bases, with 16 bases between them. CDR3 length: 14 residues. The PCR employed 60 Vbeta primers together with 13 Jbeta primers. Libraries were prepared by immunoSEQ multiplex PCR; TCRdb keeps only in-frame clonotypes and omits some of them. The sample includes 21,000 or so clones. Note on this clone: Its antigen is still unknown.

This receptor was identified in a man aged 60 to 75 in good health and CMV-seropositive. The specimen was PBMCs. This chain uses TRBV19 with TRBJ2-5; D perhaps matches TRBD1 (6 bases). CDR3 loop: CASRPGWGLETQYF. As DNA, the CDR3 is TGTGCCAGTAGGCCGGGCTGGGGGCTGGAGACCCAGTACTTC.